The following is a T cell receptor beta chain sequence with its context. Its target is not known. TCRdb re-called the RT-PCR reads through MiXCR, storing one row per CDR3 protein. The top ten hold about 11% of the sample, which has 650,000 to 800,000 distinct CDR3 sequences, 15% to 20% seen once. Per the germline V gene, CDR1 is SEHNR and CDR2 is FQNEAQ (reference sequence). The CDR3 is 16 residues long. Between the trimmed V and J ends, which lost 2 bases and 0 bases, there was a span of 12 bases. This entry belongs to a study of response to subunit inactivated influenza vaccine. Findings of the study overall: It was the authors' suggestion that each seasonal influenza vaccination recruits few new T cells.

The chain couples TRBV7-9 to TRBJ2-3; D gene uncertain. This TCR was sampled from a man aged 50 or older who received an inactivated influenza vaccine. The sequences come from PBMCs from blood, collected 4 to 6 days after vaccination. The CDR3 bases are TGTGCCAGCAGCTTACTCGCAGTACGCAGCACAGATACGCAGTATTTT. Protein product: CASSLLAVRSTDTQYF.